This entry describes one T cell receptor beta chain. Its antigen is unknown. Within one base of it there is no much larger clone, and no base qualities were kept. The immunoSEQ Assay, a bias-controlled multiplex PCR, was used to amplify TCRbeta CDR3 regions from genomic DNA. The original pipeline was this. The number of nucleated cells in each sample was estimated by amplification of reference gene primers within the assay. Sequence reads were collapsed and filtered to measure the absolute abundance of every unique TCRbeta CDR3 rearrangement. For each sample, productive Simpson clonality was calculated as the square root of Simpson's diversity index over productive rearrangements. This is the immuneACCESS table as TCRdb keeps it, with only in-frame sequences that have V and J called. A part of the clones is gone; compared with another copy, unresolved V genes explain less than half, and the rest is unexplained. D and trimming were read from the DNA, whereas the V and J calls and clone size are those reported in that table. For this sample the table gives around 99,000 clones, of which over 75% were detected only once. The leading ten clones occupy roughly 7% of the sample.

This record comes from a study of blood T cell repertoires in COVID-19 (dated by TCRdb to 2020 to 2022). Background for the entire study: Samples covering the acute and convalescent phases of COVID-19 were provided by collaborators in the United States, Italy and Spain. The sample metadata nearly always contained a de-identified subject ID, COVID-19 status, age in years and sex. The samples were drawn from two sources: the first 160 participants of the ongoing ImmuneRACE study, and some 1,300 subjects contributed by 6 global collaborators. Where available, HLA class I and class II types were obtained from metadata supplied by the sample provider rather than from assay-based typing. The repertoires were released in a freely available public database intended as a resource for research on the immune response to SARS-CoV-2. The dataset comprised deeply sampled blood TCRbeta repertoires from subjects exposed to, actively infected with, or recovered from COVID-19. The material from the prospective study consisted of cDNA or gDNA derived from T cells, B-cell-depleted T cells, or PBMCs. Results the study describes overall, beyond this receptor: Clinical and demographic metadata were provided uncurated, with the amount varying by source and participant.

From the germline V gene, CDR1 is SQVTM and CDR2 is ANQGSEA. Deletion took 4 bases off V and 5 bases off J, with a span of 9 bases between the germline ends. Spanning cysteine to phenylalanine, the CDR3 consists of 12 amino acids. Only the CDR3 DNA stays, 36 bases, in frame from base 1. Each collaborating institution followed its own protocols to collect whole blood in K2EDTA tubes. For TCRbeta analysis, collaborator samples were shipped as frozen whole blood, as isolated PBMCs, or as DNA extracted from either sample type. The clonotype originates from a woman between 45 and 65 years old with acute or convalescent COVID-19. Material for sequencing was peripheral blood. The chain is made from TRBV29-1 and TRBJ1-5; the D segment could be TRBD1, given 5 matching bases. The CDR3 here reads CSVGQGDQPQHF. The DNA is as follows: TGCAGCGTTGGGCAGGGTGATCAGCCCCAGCATTTT.